The present TCR beta chain was sequenced within a study of a mutant IDH1 vaccine in newly diagnosed glioma. Time point specified: week 5, during vaccination. Topical imiquimod was applied with each vaccine dose, which held 300 ug of mutant IDH1 20-mer peptide. Donors harbored newly found WHO grade 3 or 4 IDH1-mutant, ATRX-lost astrocytomas. Produced via immunoSEQ multiplex PCR; TCRdb's table is partial and in-frame only. The sample lists about 36,000 clones, 75% to 85% occurring once. Concerning this clone: Its antigen is undetermined.

The receptor comes from a man in his fifties or sixties with glioma. Here the sequenced sample was PBMCs, taken from a glioma patient whose treatment included an IDH1 peptide vaccine.

The CDR3 bases are TGTGCCACCAGCATTGGGACCGGCTCTGGAAACACCATATATTTT. This sequence encodes CATSIGTGSGNTIYF. The rearrangement links TRBV15 to TRBJ1-3, with D possibly matching TRBD1 (5 bases). Trimming removed 4 bases at V and 0 bases at J, with 10 bases between. Germline CDR1 LNHNV, CDR2 YYDKDF (reference sequence). This CDR3 comprises 15 residues.